This TCR beta chain originates from a study of blood T cell repertoires in COVID-19. Overall study: Sites in the United States, Italy and Spain provided acute and convalescent COVID-19 samples. PBMCs, B-cell-depleted T cells, or T cells provided the cDNA or gDNA that made up the material.

This clone has a count of ten or more. In the original workflow: Estimation of nucleated cell counts was performed using reference gene primer amplification. This table comes from immunoSEQ multiplex PCR, and its TCRdb copy is limited to in-frame clones, with some not included. The DNA was the basis for D and trimming; V, J and clone size are from that table. The sample holds 230,000 or so clones, more than 65% seen once. Specimen: peripheral blood. This sequence originates from a woman in her 40s who had recovered from COVID-19.

CDR3: CASSMDRTYEQYF. The CDR3 DNA follows: TGTGCCAGCAGCATGGACAGAACCTACGAGCAGTACTTC. The chain recombines TRBV11-2 with TRBJ2-7; D is possibly TRBD1 (6 bases). The CDR3 is 13 residues long. CDR1 SGHAT and CDR2 FQNNGV come from the germline V gene. The germline V and J ends were trimmed by 5 bases and 2 bases, with 10 bases remaining between them.